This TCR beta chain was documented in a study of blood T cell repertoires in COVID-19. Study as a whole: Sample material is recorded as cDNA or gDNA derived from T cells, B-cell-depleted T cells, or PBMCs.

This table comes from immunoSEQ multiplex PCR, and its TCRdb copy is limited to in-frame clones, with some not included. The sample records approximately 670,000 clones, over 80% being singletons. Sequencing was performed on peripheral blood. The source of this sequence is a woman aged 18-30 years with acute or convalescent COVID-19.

The CDR3 loop is CASSLSRRQGYNEQFF. The CDR3 coding sequence is TGTGCCAGCAGTTTATCGAGACGACAGGGATACAATGAGCAGTTCTTC. The chain uses TRBV27 and TRBJ2-1; 7 nucleotides align to TRBD1. CDR1 and CDR2 (germline): MNHEY, SMNVEV (reference sequence). This CDR3 comprises 16 residues. V gave up 0 bases and J gave up 4 bases; unmatched junction bases: 6.